A single sample is the source of the 29 T cell receptor beta chains below, sequenced in a study of beta chain features in type 1 diabetes. As every portion of the isolated RNA was reverse transcribed, the sequencing read expressed TCRB transcripts. Assay: immunoSEQ multiplex PCR; the TCRdb copy retains only in-frame clones and omits some. The data hold roughly 40,000 clones, with around 48% observed a single time. The specimen sequenced was central memory CD4+ T cells from blood. Every receptor here comes from a woman younger than 35 in good health.

The chain joins TRBV5-5 to TRBJ2-3; D is ambiguous. Germline CDR1 is SGHKS and CDR2 is YYEKEE (reference sequence). The CDR3 runs to 12 residues. Trimming took 2 bases from V and 4 from J, leaving 5 bases between them. Here the CDR3 DNA reads TGTGCCAGCAGCTTACAGTCAGATACGCAGTATTTT. It translates to CASSLQSDTQYF.

Only a few counts were recorded for this clone. The chain joins TRBV5-4 to TRBJ2-5, with 7 positions matching TRBD2. V dropped 4 bases and J dropped 1; count of bases not matched to a gene: 7. Per germline, CDR1 SGHNT and CDR2 YYREEE (reference sequence). The CDR3 is 15 amino acids. The CDR3 DNA reads as TGTGCCAGCAGCACCGGGGGGAGGCCCCAAGAGACCCAGTACTTC. Translating gives CASSTGGRPQETQYF.

Comment on this clone: One end of the junction does not line up with germline, which may come from a read error. V is TRBV5-5 and J is TRBJ1-3; perhaps TRBD1 as D (5 bases). This CDR3 spans 13 amino acids. The V gene's germline CDR1 is SGHKS and CDR2 YYEKEE (reference sequence). The CDR3 is CASSAADNVVVFF. The CDR3 DNA reads TGTGCCAGCAGCGCCGCGGACAATGTGGTCGTATTTTTT. The complete variable domain, with remaining parts taken from reference TRBV5-5 and TRBJ1-3, reads DAGVTQSPTHLIKTRGQQVTLRCSPISGHKSVSWYQQVLGQGPQFIFQYYEKEERGRGNFPDRFSARQFPNYSSELNVNALLLGDSALYLCASSAADNVVVFFGEGSWLTVV.

This chain links TRBV27 with TRBJ1-2; 7 nucleotides match TRBD1. The CDR3 covers 16 residues. From germline, CDR1 is MNHEY and CDR2 SMNVEV (reference sequence). V dropped 2 bases and J dropped 4; count of bases not matched to a gene: 10. CDR3 loop: CASSLRDRASGYGYTF. CDR3 sequence (DNA): TGTGCCAGCAGTTTACGCGACAGGGCTTCCGGCTATGGCTACACCTTC.

CDR3 amino acids: CASSLQLAGVDEQFF. The CDR3 coding sequence is TGCGCCAGCAGCTTGCAACTAGCGGGCGTGGATGAGCAGTTCTTC. J is TRBJ2-1 and V is TRBV5-1; 9 bases align to TRBD2. This CDR3 has 15 amino acids. Per germline, CDR1 SGHRS and CDR2 YFSETQ. The junction had 7 bases not matched to a gene; V was cut back by 1 base and J by 8 bases.

The V and J genes are TRBV28 and TRBJ2-2, with 7 bases fitting TRBD1. CDR1 and CDR2 (germline): MDHEN, SYDVKM. The CDR3 extends over 15 amino acids. V was clipped by 5 bases and J by 0 bases; unmatched bases: 3. The CDR3 bases are TGTGCCAGCAGTACGACAGGGACGAACACCGGGGAGCTGTTTTTT. Translating it yields CASSTTGTNTGELFF.

This chain uses TRBV29-1 with TRBJ2-5; D may be TRBD2 (6 bases). This CDR3 region has 13 residues. V was trimmed by 5 bases and J by 4 bases, leaving 14 bases between them. CDR1 and CDR2 from the germline V gene are SQVTM and ANQGSEA. DNA of the CDR3: TGCAGCGTTCATCAGACTAGGAGAGAGACCCAGTACTTC. Translation gives CSVHQTRRETQYF.

As DNA, the CDR3 is TGTGCCAGCAGCTTAGATCGTGCGTCCGGGCAGTACTTC. Its protein product is CASSLDRASGQYF. The V and J genes are TRBV11-2 and TRBJ2-7; D is unclear. V was cut by 0 bases and J by 9 bases, with 12 bases left in between. The CDR3 sequence is 13 residues long. Germline values: CDR1 SGHAT, CDR2 FQNNGV.

For the CDR3, the DNA is TGTGCCAGCAGTTTAACGGAGGACAGTCTCTATGGTGGCTACACCTTC. It specifies CASSLTEDSLYGGYTF. The chain carries TRBV27 and TRBJ1-2, with a weak D call TRBD1 (6 bases). Trimming shortened V by 2 bases and J by 7 bases, and 20 bases separated the two germline ends. This CDR3 has 16 residues. CDR1 is MNHEY and CDR2 is SMNVEV in the germline V gene (reference sequence).

The gene calls are TRBV21-1 and TRBJ2-6; TRBD1 is taken as the D call from the table, unchecked against the DNA. TRBV21-1 is flagged as a pseudogene. The CDR3 is 15 amino acids. DNA of the CDR3: TGTGCCCAACGGAGGGACAGGGCTGGGGCCAACGTCCTGACTTTC. This gives the protein CAQRRDRAGANVLTF.

The rearrangement joins TRBV6-5 to TRBJ1-2; 8 nucleotides align to TRBD1. CDR3 length equals 15 residues. Germline V gene sequence: CDR1 MNHEY, CDR2 SVGAGI. The J segment lost 2 bases and the V segment lost 5 bases, leaving 7 bases of the junction unmatched. The DNA for the CDR3 is TGTGCCAGCAGTGCAAGGGACAGGAACAACTATGGCTACACCTTC. Translation: CASSARDRNNYGYTF.

The chain couples TRBV6-5 to TRBJ2-1; weak D call: TRBD1 (6 bases). This CDR3 has 15 residues. Germline CDR1 MNHEY, CDR2 SVGAGI. V was clipped by 6 bases and J by 1 base, with 13 bases between them. CDR3 nucleotide sequence: TGTGCCAGCAGCATCGACAGGTCTTCCTACAATGAGCAGTTCTTC. As protein: CASSIDRSSYNEQFF.

V and J are TRBV2 and TRBJ1-1; possibly TRBD1 for D (6 bases). V was clipped by 6 bases and J by 0 bases, with 8 bases between them. The germline V gene encodes CDR1 SNHLY and CDR2 FYNNEI. This CDR3 contains 13 residues. Here the CDR3 DNA reads TGTGCCAGCAGGAGACAGGTGAACACTGAAGCTTTCTTT. Translated, it gives CASRRQVNTEAFF.

By share, this clone ranks as medium-sized (0.01 to 0.1%). The chain couples TRBV13 to TRBJ2-1; unclear D gene. In germline, CDR1 is PRHDT, CDR2 FYEKMQ (reference sequence). V gave up 1 base and J gave up 9 bases, with 4 bases separating them. The CDR3 runs 11 residues. The CDR3 spells CASSLELEQFF. CDR3 DNA: TGTGCCAGCAGCTTAGAGCTTGAGCAGTTCTTC. Full variable domain (outside the CDR3, taken from reference TRBV13 and TRBJ2-1): AAGVIQSPRHLIKEKRETATLKCYPIPRHDTVYWYQQGPGQDPQFLISFYEKMQSDKGSIPDRFSAQQFSDYHSELNMSSLELGDSALYFCASSLELEQFFGPGTRLTVL.

The rearrangement uses TRBV6-6 and TRBJ1-2; 9 bases are a match to TRBD1. V was pared by 7 bases and J by 4 bases, with 10 bases of the junction left unmatched. The CDR3 consists of 15 residues. Germline loops: CDR1 MNHNY, CDR2 SVGAGI (reference sequence). This CDR3 is CASTLQGARGYGYTF. The CDR3 region has the DNA TGTGCCAGCACCCTACAGGGGGCGCGGGGCTATGGCTACACCTTC.

This chain connects TRBV10-3 to TRBJ2-7, with 7 bases aligning to TRBD1. Germline V lookup: CDR1 ENHRY, CDR2 SYGVKD. CDR3 length: 14 amino acids. Losses at the gene ends were 2 bases for V and 6 bases for J; bases not matched to a gene: 7. The CDR3 sequence is CAISERRTGVEQYF. The DNA of the CDR3 is TGTGCCATCAGTGAGAGGCGGACAGGAGTCGAGCAGTACTTC.

The chain carries TRBV5-4 and TRBJ1-1; unclear D gene. CDR3 length: 14 residues. Per germline, CDR1 SGHNT and CDR2 YYREEE (reference sequence). Between the trimmed V and J ends, which lost 3 bases and 0 bases, there was a span of 9 bases. Here the CDR3 reads CASSSTAVNTEAFF. DNA for the CDR3: TGTGCCAGCAGCTCAACAGCTGTGAACACTGAAGCTTTCTTT.

The chain couples TRBV9 to TRBJ1-3, with D possibly TRBD1 on 6 matching bases. Trimming removed 0 bases from V and 3 bases from J, with 10 bases in between. Germline CDR1 SGDLS, CDR2 YYNGEE. This CDR3 comprises 15 residues. Here the CDR3 DNA reads TGTGCCAGCAGCGTAGCGGGGGGCCGTGGAAACACCATATATTTT. This encodes CASSVAGGRGNTIYF.

The chain couples TRBV19 to TRBJ2-5; the match to TRBD2 covers 7 bases. The J call is uncertain, as TRBJ2-7 better fits the DNA end. This CDR3 is built from 16 residues. CDR1 and CDR2 from the germline V gene are LNHDA and SQIVND (reference sequence). The CDR3 region is CASSGVVASGAYEQYF. CDR3 sequence (DNA): TGTGCCAGTAGTGGAGTTGTGGCTAGCGGTGCCTACGAGCAGTACTTC.

This chain links TRBV27 with TRBJ2-1; tentatively, D is TRBD1 (5 bases). Trimming took off 6 bases at V and 9 bases at J, with 9 bases between the two ends. CDR1 and CDR2 (germline): MNHEY, SMNVEV (reference sequence). The CDR3 runs 11 residues. In nucleotides, the CDR3 is TGTGCCAGCAGCAATAGGGGTGAGCAGTTCTTC. Translating gives CASSNRGEQFF.

This rearrangement joins TRBV6-1 to TRBJ1-1; D is undetermined. The CDR3 consists of 14 residues. Germline lookup yields CDR1 MNHNS and CDR2 SASEGT. The V gene lost 3 bases and the J gene lost 1 base, with 9 bases spanning the gap. CDR3 sequence: CASSDLPENTEAFF. CDR3 in DNA: TGTGCCAGCAGTGATCTGCCAGAGAACACTGAAGCTTTCTTT.

The chain links TRBV30 to TRBJ1-1, with 8 nucleotides matching TRBD1. Trimming cost V 0 bases and J 3 bases; bases outside gene matches: 6. CDR1 and CDR2 (germline): GTSNPN, SVGIG (reference sequence). The CDR3 spans 15 residues. This CDR3 is CAWSVQGAGHTEAFF. DNA for the CDR3: TGTGCCTGGAGTGTTCAGGGGGCTGGGCACACTGAAGCTTTCTTT.

The gene calls are TRBV14 and TRBJ2-3; D gene ambiguous. The CDR3 covers 13 residues. CDR1 SGHDN and CDR2 FVKESK come from the germline V gene. Trimming pared 4 bases from V and 6 bases from J, leaving 11 bases between. The CDR3 loop is CASSLRIRDTQYF. CDR3 sequence (DNA): TGTGCCAGCAGCCTGCGGATTAGGGATACGCAGTATTTT.

Note on this clone: Other DNA sequences in this specimen translate into the identical CDR3. The V gene is TRBV27, the J gene TRBJ2-7; 8 nucleotides line up with TRBD1. Germline V gives CDR1 MNHEY, CDR2 SMNVEV (reference sequence). CDR3 size: 14 residues. With 5 bases clipped from V and 4 bases from J, the junction kept 7 bases outside the gene matches. CDR3 sequence: CASSTGQGGYEQYF. CDR3 DNA: TGTGCCAGCAGTACCGGACAGGGTGGGTACGAGCAGTACTTC.

The chain employs TRBV2 and TRBJ1-6; D uncertain. V lost 2 bases and J 10 bases, leaving 9 bases between the germline ends. CDR1 and CDR2 from the germline V gene are SNHLY and FYNNEI. The CDR3 loop spans 13 amino acids. The CDR3 region is CASSENSFSPLHF. DNA of the CDR3: TGTGCCAGCAGTGAAAACAGTTTCTCACCCCTCCACTTT.

CDR3 sequence reads: CASSLALGTVSYEQYF. CDR3 DNA: TGTGCCAGCAGCTTAGCGTTAGGGACAGTTTCCTACGAGCAGTACTTC. The chain recombines TRBV7-9 with TRBJ2-7, with 7 bases matching TRBD1. CDR3 size: 16 residues. V was clipped by 0 bases and J by 1 base; unmatched bases: 6. Germline V gene lookup returns CDR1 SEHNR and CDR2 FQNEAQ (reference sequence).

This clone was seen a handful of times. The chain links TRBV14 to TRBJ1-1; 7 bases are shared with TRBD1. CDR1 is SGHDN, CDR2 FVKESK, per germline. CDR3 size: 17 residues. V lost 1 base and J lost 1; bases outside the gene matches: 9. The DNA of the CDR3 is TGTGCCAGCAGCCAAGTAATCCTTGCAGGGGGGAACACTGAAGCTTTCTTT. It translates to CASSQVILAGGNTEAFF.

The chain joins TRBV9 to TRBJ2-1; no clear D. Per germline, CDR1 SGDLS and CDR2 YYNGEE. The V end was cut by 3 bases, the J end by 3 bases, with 16 bases between. The CDR3 runs 16 residues. The CDR3 sequence: CASSDQKLPSYNEQFF. The CDR3 DNA reads as TGTGCCAGCAGCGACCAGAAACTGCCTAGCTACAATGAGCAGTTCTTC.

The chain joins TRBV19 to TRBJ1-6; D is unclear. V was shortened by 8 bases and J by 5 bases, with 10 bases between the two germline ends. This CDR3 has 13 residues. Germline V CDR1 and CDR2: LNHDA, SQIVND (reference sequence). In nucleotides, the CDR3 is TGTGCCAGTGCCGACGGGGATAATTCACCCCTCCACTTT. This codes for CASADGDNSPLHF.